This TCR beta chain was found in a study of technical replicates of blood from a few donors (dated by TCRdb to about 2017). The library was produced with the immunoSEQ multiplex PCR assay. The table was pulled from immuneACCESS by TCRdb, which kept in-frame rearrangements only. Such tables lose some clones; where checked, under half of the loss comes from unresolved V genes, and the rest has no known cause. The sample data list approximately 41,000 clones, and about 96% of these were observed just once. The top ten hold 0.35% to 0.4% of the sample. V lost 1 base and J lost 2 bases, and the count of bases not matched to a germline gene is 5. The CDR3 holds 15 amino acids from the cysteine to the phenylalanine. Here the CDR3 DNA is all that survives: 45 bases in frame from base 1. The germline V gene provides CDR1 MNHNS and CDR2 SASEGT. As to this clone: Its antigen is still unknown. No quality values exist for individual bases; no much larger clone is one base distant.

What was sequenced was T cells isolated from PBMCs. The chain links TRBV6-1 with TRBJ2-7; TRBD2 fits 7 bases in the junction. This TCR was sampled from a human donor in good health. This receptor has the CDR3 CASSEDVAGAYEQYF. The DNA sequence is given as TGTGCCAGCAGTGAAGACGTGGCGGGAGCCTACGAGCAGTACTTC.